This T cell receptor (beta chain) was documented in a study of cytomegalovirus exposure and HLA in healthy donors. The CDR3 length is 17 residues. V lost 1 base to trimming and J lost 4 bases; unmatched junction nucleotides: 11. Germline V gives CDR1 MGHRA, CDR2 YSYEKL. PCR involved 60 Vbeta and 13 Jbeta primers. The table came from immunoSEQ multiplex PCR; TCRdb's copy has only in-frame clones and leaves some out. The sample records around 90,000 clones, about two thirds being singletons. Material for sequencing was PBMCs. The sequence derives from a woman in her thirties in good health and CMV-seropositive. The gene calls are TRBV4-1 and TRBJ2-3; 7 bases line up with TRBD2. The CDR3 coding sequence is TGCGCCAGCAGCCAAGTCGGCTCAGGGAGGGTAGCAGATACGCAGTATTTT. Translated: CASSQVGSGRVADTQYF.